What follows describes a single T cell receptor (beta chain). The sample originates from a study of T cells in Graves' hyperthyroidism and ophthalmopathy. This CDR3 has 13 residues. Germline lookup yields CDR1 KGHSH and CDR2 LQKENI. J was trimmed by 12 bases and V by 1 base; bases with no gene match: 6. There were TCR beta CDR3 regions amplified from RNA transcripts. Carried out on the TCR CDR3, a first-round RT-PCR used the HTBI primer set. Via MiXCR, TCRdb re-called the multiplex PCR reads, giving one row per CDR3 protein. The sample has around 300,000 distinct CDR3 sequences, about 13% seen once. Ophthalmopathy patients had moderate-to-severe active disease, CAS ≥3, NOSPECS ≥4, and disease duration under 3 months.

This chain uses TRBV18 with TRBJ2-1, with 7 bases lining up with TRBD1. Sequences were obtained from blood. This TCR was sampled from a woman aged 40 to 55 with Graves' ophthalmopathy. CDR3 nucleotide sequence: TGTGCCAGCTCACCACTTACAGGGGCAAGGCAGTTCTTC. Its protein product is CASSPLTGARQFF. The full variable domain, in which reference TRBV18 and TRBJ2-1 provide the parts outside the CDR3, is NAGVMQNPRHLVRRRGQEARLRCSPMKGHSHVYWYRQLPEEGLKFMVYLQKENIIDESGMPKERFSAEFPKEGPSILRIQQVVRGDSAAYFCASSPLTGARQFFGPGTRLTVL.